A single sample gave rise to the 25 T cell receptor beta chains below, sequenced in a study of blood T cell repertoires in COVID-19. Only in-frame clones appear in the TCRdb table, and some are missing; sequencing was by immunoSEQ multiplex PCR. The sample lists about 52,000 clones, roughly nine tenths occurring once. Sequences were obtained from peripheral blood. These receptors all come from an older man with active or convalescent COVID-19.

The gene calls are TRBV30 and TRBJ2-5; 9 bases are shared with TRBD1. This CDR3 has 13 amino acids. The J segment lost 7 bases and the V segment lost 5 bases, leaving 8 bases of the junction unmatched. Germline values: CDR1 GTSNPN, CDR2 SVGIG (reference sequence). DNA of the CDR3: TGTGCCTGGGTGGACAGGGGAAGTGGGACCCAGTACTTC. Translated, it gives CAWVDRGSGTQYF. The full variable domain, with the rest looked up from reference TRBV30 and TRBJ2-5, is SQTIHQWPATLVQPVGSPLSLECTVEGTSNPNLYWYRQAAGRGLQLLFYSVGIGQISSEVPQNLSASRPQDRQFILSSKKLLLSDSGFYLCAWVDRGSGTQYFGPGTRLLVL.

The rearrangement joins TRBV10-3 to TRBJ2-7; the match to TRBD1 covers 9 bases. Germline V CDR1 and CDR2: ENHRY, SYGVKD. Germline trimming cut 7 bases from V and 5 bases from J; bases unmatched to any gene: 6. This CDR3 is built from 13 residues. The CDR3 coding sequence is TGTGCCATCAACGACAGGGGGGAACACGAGCAGTACTTC. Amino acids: CAINDRGEHEQYF.

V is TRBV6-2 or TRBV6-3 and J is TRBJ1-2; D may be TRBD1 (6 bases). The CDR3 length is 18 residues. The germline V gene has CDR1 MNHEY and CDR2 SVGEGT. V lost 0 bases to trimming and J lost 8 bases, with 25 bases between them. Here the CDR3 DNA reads TGTGCCAGCAGTTACTCTCTTGGGGGGGCCCGGGGCTACCGAGGCTACACCTTC. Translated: CASSYSLGGARGYRGYTF.

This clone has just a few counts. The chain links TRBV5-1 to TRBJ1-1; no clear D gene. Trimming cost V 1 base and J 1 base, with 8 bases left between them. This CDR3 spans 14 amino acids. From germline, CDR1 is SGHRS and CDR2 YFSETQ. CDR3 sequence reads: CASSLSAGNTEAFF. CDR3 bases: TGCGCCAGCAGCTTGAGCGCCGGGAACACTGAAGCTTTCTTT.

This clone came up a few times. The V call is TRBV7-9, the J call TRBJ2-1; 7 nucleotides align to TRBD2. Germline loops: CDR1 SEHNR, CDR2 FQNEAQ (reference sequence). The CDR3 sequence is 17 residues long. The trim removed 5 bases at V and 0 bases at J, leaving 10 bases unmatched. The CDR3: CASSQRRGGSSYNEQFF. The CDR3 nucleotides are TGTGCCAGCAGCCAAAGAAGGGGCGGGAGCTCCTACAATGAGCAGTTCTTC.

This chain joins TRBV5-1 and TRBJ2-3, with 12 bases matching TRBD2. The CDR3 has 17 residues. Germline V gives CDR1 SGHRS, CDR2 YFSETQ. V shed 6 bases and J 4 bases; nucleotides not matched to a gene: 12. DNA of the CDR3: TGCGCCAGCACACCAAAGACTAGCGGGAGTGGGTCAGATACGCAGTATTTT. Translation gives CASTPKTSGSGSDTQYF.

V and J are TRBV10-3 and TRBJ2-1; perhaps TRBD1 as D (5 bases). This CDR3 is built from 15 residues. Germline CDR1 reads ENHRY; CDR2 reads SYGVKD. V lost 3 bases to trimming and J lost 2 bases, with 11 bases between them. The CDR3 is CAISDRQPTYNEQFF. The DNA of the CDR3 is TGTGCCATCAGTGACCGACAGCCCACCTACAATGAGCAGTTCTTC.

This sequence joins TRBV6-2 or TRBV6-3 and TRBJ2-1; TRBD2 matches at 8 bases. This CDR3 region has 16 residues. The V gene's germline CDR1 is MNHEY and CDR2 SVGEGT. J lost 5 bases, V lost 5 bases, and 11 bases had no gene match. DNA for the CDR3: TGTGCCAGCAGTCCCGGGACTAGGGCAGGAGACAATGAGCAGTTCTTC. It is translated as CASSPGTRAGDNEQFF.

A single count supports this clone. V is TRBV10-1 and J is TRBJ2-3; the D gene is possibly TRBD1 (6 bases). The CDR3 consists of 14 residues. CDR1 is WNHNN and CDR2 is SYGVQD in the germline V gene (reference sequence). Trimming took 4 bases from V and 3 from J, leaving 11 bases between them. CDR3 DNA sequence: TGCGCCAGCAGTGGGGGGCCTATAACAGATACGCAGTATTTT. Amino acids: CASSGGPITDTQYF.

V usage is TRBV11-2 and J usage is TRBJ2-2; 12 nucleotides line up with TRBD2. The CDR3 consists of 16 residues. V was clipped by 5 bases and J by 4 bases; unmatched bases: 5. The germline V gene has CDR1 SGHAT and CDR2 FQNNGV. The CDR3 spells CASSRLAGGGTGELFF. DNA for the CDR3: TGTGCCAGCAGCCGTCTAGCGGGAGGGGGCACCGGGGAGCTGTTTTTT.

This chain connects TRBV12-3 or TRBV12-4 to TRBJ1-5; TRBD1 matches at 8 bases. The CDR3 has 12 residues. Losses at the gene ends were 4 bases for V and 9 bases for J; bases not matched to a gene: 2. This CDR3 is CASSWTGRPQHF. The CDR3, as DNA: TGTGCCAGCAGTTGGACAGGGAGGCCCCAGCATTTT.

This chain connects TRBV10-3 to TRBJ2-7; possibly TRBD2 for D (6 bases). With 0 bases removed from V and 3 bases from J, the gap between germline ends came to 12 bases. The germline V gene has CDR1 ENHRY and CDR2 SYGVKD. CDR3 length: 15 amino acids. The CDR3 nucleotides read TGTGCCATCAGTGAGTCGGGGGGAACCTTCTACGAGCAGTACTTC. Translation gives CAISESGGTFYEQYF.

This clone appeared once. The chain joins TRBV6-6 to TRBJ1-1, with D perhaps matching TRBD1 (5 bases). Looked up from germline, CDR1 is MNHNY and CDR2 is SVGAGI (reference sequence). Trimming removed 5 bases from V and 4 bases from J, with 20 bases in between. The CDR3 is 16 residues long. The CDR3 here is CASSQIRGGAPTEAFF. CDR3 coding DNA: TGTGCCAGCAGTCAAATCCGCGGGGGAGCTCCCACTGAAGCTTTCTTT.

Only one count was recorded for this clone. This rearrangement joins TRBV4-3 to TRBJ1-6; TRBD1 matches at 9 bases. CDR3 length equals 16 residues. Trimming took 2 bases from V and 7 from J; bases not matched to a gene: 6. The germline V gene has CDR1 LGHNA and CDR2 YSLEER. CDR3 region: CASSQKLGTGNSPLHF. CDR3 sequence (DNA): TGCGCCAGCAGCCAAAAGCTCGGGACAGGGAATTCACCCCTCCACTTT.

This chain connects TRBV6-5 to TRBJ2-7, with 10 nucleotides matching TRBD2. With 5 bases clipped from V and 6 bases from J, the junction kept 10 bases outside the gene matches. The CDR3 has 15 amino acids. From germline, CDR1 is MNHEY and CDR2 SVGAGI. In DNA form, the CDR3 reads TGTGCCAGCAGTCGCCACGGGACTAGCGCTGGCGAGCAGTACTTC. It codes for CASSRHGTSAGEQYF.

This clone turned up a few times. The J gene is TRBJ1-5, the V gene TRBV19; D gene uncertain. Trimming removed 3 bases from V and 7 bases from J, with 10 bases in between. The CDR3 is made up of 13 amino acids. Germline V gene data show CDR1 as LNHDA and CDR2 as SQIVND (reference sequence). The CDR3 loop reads CASSIYKNQPQHF. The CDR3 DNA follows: TGTGCCAGTAGTATTTACAAGAACCAGCCCCAGCATTTT. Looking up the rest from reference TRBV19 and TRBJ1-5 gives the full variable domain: DGGITQSPKYLFRKEGQNVTLSCEQNLNHDAMYWYRQDPGQGLRLIYYSQIVNDFQKGDIAEGYSVSREKKESFPLTVTSAQKNPTAFYLCASSIYKNQPQHFGDGTRLSIL.

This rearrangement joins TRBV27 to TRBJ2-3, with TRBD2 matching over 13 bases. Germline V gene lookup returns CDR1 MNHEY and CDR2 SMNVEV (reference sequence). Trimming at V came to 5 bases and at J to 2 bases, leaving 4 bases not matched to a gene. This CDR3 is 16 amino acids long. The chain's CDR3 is CASSPGTSGATDTQYF. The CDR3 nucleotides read TGTGCCAGCAGTCCCGGGACTAGCGGGGCCACAGATACGCAGTATTTT.

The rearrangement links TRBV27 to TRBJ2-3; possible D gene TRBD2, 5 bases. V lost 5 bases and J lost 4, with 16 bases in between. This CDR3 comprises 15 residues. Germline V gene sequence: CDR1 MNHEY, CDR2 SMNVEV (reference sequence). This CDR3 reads CASSLVAHMADTQYF. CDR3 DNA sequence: TGTGCCAGCAGTCTGGTAGCGCATATGGCAGATACGCAGTATTTT.

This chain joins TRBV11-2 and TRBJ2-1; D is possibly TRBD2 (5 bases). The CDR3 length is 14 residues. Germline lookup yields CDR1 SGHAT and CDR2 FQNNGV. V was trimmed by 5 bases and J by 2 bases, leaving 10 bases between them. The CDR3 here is CASSLTAAYNEQFF. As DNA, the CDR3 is TGTGCCAGCAGCCTCACAGCGGCCTACAATGAGCAGTTCTTC.

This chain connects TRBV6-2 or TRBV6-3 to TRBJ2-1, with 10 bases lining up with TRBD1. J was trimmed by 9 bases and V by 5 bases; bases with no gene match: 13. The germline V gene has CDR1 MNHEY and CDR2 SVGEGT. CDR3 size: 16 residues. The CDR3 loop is CASSRTGTGVFTEQFF. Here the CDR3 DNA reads TGTGCCAGCAGTCGAACCGGGACAGGGGTCTTCACTGAGCAGTTCTTC.

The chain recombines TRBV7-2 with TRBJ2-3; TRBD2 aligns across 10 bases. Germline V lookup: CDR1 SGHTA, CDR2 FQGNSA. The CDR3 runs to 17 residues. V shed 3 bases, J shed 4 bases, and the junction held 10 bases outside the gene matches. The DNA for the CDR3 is TGTGCCAGCAGCTTCCAATCTAGCGGGAGTATGGCAGATACGCAGTATTTT. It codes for CASSFQSSGSMADTQYF. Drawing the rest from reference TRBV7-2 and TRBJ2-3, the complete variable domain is GAGVSQSPSNKVTEKGKDVELRCDPISGHTALYWYRQSLGQGLEFLIYFQGNSAPDKSGLPSDRFSAERTGGSVSTLTIQRTQQEDSAVYLCASSFQSSGSMADTQYFGPGTRLTVL.

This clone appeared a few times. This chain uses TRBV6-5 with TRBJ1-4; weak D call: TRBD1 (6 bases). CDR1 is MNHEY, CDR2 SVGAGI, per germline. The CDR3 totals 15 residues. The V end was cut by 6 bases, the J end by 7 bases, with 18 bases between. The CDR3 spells CASSRGGVGSEKLFF. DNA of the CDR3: TGTGCCAGCAGCCGCGGGGGCGTTGGGTCTGAAAAACTGTTTTTT.

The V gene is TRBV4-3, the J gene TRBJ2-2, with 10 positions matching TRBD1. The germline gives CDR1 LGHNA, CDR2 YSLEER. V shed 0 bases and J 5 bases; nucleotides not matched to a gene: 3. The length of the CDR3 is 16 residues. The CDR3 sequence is CASSQEPDRGTGELFF. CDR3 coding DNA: TGCGCCAGCAGCCAAGAACCGGACAGGGGGACCGGGGAGCTGTTTTTT.

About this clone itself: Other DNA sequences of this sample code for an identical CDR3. The CDR3 sequence: CASSYSNSNQPQHF. Here the CDR3 DNA reads TGTGCCAGCAGTTACTCTAATAGCAATCAGCCCCAGCATTTT. The V gene is TRBV6-2 or TRBV6-3, the J gene TRBJ1-5, with D hard to call. CDR3 length equals 14 residues. Trimming took off 0 bases at V and 0 bases at J, with 3 bases between the two ends. Germline V gene sequence: CDR1 MNHEY, CDR2 SVGEGT.

The CDR3 is CASSARDTEAFF. As DNA, the CDR3 is TGTGCCAGCAGTGCGAGGGACACTGAAGCTTTCTTT. The chain carries TRBV12-3 or TRBV12-4 and TRBJ1-1; D gene unclear. The CDR3 runs 12 residues. The germline V and J ends were trimmed by 5 bases and 3 bases, with 7 bases remaining between them.